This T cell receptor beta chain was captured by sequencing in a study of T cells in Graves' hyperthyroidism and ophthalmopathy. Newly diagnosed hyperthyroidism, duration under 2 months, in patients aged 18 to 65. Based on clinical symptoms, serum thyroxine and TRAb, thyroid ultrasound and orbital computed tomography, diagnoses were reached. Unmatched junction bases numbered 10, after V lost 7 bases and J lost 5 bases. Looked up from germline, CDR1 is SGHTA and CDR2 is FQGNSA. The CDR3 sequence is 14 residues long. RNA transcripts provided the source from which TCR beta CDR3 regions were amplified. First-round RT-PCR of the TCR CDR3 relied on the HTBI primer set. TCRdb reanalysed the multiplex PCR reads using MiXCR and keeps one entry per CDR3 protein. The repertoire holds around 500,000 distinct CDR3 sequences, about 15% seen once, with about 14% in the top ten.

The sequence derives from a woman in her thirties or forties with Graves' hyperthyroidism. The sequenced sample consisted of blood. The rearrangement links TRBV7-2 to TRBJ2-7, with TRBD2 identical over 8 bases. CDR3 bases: TGTGCCAGCAACTACCTACTAGCGGCCCACGAGCAGTACTTC. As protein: CASNYLLAAHEQYF.